This entry lists 19 T cell receptor beta chains sequenced from one sample in a study of radiation and T cells in renal cell carcinoma. TCRdb's table, derived via immunoSEQ multiplex PCR, lists solely in-frame clones and lacks some. The sample lists around 20,000 clones; about 51% were seen once. Stated treatment: 15 Gy SBRT to primary tumor, nephrectomy 4 weeks later. The sequencing here drew on tumor tissue, taken from a patient whose treatment included radiotherapy and nephrectomy. All receptors come from a woman aged 45-59 years with renal cell carcinoma.

The count of this clone is one. The V call is TRBV9, the J call TRBJ1-5; D remains ambiguous. V was cut by 3 bases and J by 1 base, with 5 bases left in between. Germline V gene lookup returns CDR1 SGDLS and CDR2 YYNGEE. This CDR3 has 13 residues. The CDR3 DNA reads as TGTGCCAGCAGCGCTGACAGCAATCAGCCCCAGCATTTT. Translated, it gives CASSADSNQPQHF.

The chain couples TRBV5-6 to TRBJ2-7, with TRBD2 matching over 14 bases. This CDR3 has 16 amino acids. V dropped 4 bases and J dropped 1; count of bases not matched to a gene: 4. Germline CDR1 and CDR2: SGHDT and YYEEEE. The CDR3 sequence: CASSGGLAGASYEQYF. CDR3 nucleotide sequence: TGTGCCAGCAGCGGGGGACTAGCGGGGGCTTCCTACGAGCAGTACTTC.

The chain is built from TRBV4-1 and TRBJ2-5, with D unresolved. Germline CDR1 and CDR2: MGHRA and YSYEKL. The length of the CDR3 is 14 residues. With 0 bases removed from V and 3 bases from J, the gap between germline ends came to 8 bases. This chain's CDR3 is CASSQEESEETQYF. For the CDR3, the DNA is TGCGCCAGCAGCCAAGAGGAGTCAGAAGAGACCCAGTACTTC.

The chain uses TRBV4-1 and TRBJ2-3; D gene uncertain. The V end lost 2 bases, the J end lost 6 bases, and 6 bases lay between the germline ends. Germline-derived CDR1 and CDR2 are MGHRA and YSYEKL. There are 12 residues in the CDR3. As DNA, the CDR3 is TGCGCCAGCAGCCAATACACGGATACGCAGTATTTT. This translates into CASSQYTDTQYF.

As concerns this clone: At one boundary the junction diverges from the germline segment, which might be a read error. This rearrangement joins TRBV7-7 to TRBJ1-1; D gene uncertain. The germline V gene encodes CDR1 SSHAT and CDR2 FNYEAQ (reference sequence). CDR3 length: 11 residues. CDR3 bases: TGTGCTAGCAGCCCAGTTCTGGAAGCTTTCTTT. Translating it yields CASSPVLEAFF.

The rearrangement uses TRBV5-1 and TRBJ2-1, with unresolved D. CDR3 length equals 12 residues. The germline gives CDR1 SGHRS, CDR2 YFSETQ. V shed 5 bases and J shed 5 bases, with 8 bases lying between them. CDR3 bases: TGCGCCAGCAGTATTGGTAACAATGAGCAGTTCTTC. Amino acid sequence: CASSIGNNEQFF.

This clone occurred many times. The chain employs TRBV13 and TRBJ1-3, with a tentative D call TRBD1 (6 bases). The CDR3 sequence is 18 residues long. CDR1 is PRHDT and CDR2 is FYEKMQ in the germline V gene (reference sequence). Trimming took 1 base from V and 0 from J, leaving 16 bases between them. This chain's CDR3 is CASSLALQGRFSGNTIYF. The DNA for the CDR3 is TGTGCCAGCAGCTTAGCGCTGCAGGGGAGGTTCTCTGGAAACACCATATATTTT.

This sequence joins TRBV5-4 and TRBJ2-4, with 15 bases identical to TRBD2. The CDR3 has 18 residues. Germline loops: CDR1 SGHNT, CDR2 YYREEE (reference sequence). V gave up 1 base and J gave up 1 base; unmatched junction bases: 3. For the CDR3, the DNA is TGTGCCAGCAGCTTGCCTGGGACTAGCGGGGGGGCCAAAAACATTCAGTACTTC. This sequence encodes CASSLPGTSGGAKNIQYF.

The chain combines TRBV7-8 with TRBJ2-2; D tentatively reads TRBD1 or TRBD2 (5 bases each). This CDR3 is 14 amino acids long. V lost 6 bases and J 4 bases, leaving 12 bases between the germline ends. Germline-derived CDR1 and CDR2 are SGHVS and FQNEAQ. Here the CDR3 reads CASSRGVATGELFF. The DNA for the CDR3 is TGTGCCAGCAGTAGAGGGGTAGCCACCGGGGAGCTGTTTTTT.

There are many counts of this clone. The chain joins TRBV27 to TRBJ1-4, with unresolved D. Germline-derived CDR1 and CDR2 are MNHEY and SMNVEV (reference sequence). This CDR3 spans 17 amino acids. V was pared by 8 bases and J by 2 bases, with 21 bases between. The CDR3 protein is CASGTLSLGLTNEKLFF. The CDR3 DNA sequence: TGTGCCAGCGGCACTTTATCTTTAGGGTTGACTAATGAAAAACTGTTTTTT. The variable domain in full, completed from reference TRBV27 and TRBJ1-4, reads EAQVTQNPRYLITVTGKKLTVTCSQNMNHEYMSWYRQDPGLGLRQIYYSMNVEVTDKGDVPEGYKVSRKEKRNFPLILESPSPNQTSLYFCASGTLSLGLTNEKLFFGSGTQLSVL.

The chain combines TRBV7-8 with TRBJ2-7, with D tentatively TRBD1 (6 bases). CDR3 length: 14 residues. V was pared by 1 base and J by 0 bases, with 7 bases between. Germline V lookup: CDR1 SGHVS, CDR2 FQNEAQ. CDR3 DNA: TGTGCCAGCAGCTTAGACAGGGACTCCTACGAGCAGTACTTC. Translated: CASSLDRDSYEQYF.

This chain connects TRBV30 to TRBJ1-1, with D uncertain. The CDR3 sequence is 13 residues long. V was cut by 2 bases and J by 4 bases, with 11 bases left in between. Germline V gene sequence: CDR1 GTSNPN, CDR2 SVGIG (reference sequence). For the CDR3, the DNA is TGTGCCTGGAGTTTCTCGCTGGGCACTGAAGCTTTCTTT. It codes for CAWSFSLGTEAFF. The full variable domain, rest sourced from reference TRBV30 and TRBJ1-1, is SQTIHQWPATLVQPVGSPLSLECTVEGTSNPNLYWYRQAAGRGLQLLFYSVGIGQISSEVPQNLSASRPQDRQFILSSKKLLLSDSGFYLCAWSFSLGTEAFFGQGTRLTVV.

This clone showed up many times. The chain joins TRBV7-2 to TRBJ2-1; possible D gene TRBD2, 7 bases. V lost 1 base and J lost 10, with 17 bases in between. The CDR3 has 15 amino acids. Per the germline V gene, CDR1 is SGHTA and CDR2 is FQGNSA. The CDR3 spells CASSLVYLGGGEQFF. The CDR3 region has the DNA TGTGCCAGCAGCTTAGTTTATCTAGGGGGGGGCGAGCAGTTCTTC.

The chain recombines TRBV2 with TRBJ2-5, with D perhaps being TRBD1 or TRBD2 (5 bases each). Germline CDR1 is SNHLY and CDR2 is FYNNEI. Trimming took 6 bases from V and 5 from J, leaving 16 bases between them. The CDR3 has 14 residues. CDR3 protein: CASSGRVWGETQYF. The CDR3 DNA is TGTGCCAGCAGCGGACGAGTTTGGGGGGAGACCCAGTACTTC.

V gene TRBV6-1 combines with J gene TRBJ2-5, with 9 bases fitting TRBD2. This CDR3 is built from 13 residues. The trim removed 6 bases at V and 5 bases at J, leaving 4 bases unmatched. Germline V lookup: CDR1 MNHNS, CDR2 SASEGT. CDR3 nucleotides: TGTGCCAGCAGAGCGGGGGGCGGGGAGACCCAGTACTTC. Translated, it gives CASRAGGGETQYF.

V gene TRBV7-9 combines with J gene TRBJ1-2; 7 positions agree with TRBD1. The trim removed 0 bases at V and 5 bases at J, leaving 3 bases unmatched. This CDR3 comprises 14 residues. Germline V gives CDR1 SEHNR, CDR2 FQNEAQ (reference sequence). CDR3 in DNA: TGTGCCAGCAGCTTAGCACAGGGGAGATATGGCTACACCTTC. It specifies CASSLAQGRYGYTF.

The V gene is TRBV7-2, the J gene TRBJ1-4; no reliable D call. This CDR3 is 15 amino acids long. V lost 5 bases to trimming and J lost 0 bases, with 10 bases between them. Per germline, CDR1 SGHTA and CDR2 FQGNSA. The CDR3 nucleotides read TGTGCCAGCAGCCCTACAAGAGCAACTAATGAAAAACTGTTTTTT. This sequence encodes CASSPTRATNEKLFF.

This clone was recorded a few times. The rearrangement links TRBV4-1 to TRBJ2-7; D not resolved. This CDR3 contains 13 residues. Trimming took off 2 bases at V and 2 bases at J, with 7 bases between the two ends. Germline V gene data show CDR1 as MGHRA and CDR2 as YSYEKL. The CDR3 loop reads CASSQTSTYEQYF. The CDR3 bases are TGCGCCAGCAGCCAAACATCGACCTACGAGCAGTACTTC.

Regarding this clone: The missing conserved phenylalanine or tryptophan at the end of this CDR3 makes a read error likely. It is unclear where the CDR3 begins or ends on the DNA, so no DNA is shown, and the CDR3 is as TCRdb lists it. The chain recombines TRBV7-9 with TRBJ1-1. Germline CDR1 and CDR2: SEHNR and FQNEAQ (reference sequence). The CDR3 is made up of 13 amino acids, end residues included. The CDR3 sequence: CASSPGTRLGFSL.